These 3 T cell receptor beta chains originate from one sample sequenced in a study of blood T cell repertoires in COVID-19. Only in-frame clones appear in the TCRdb table, and some are missing; sequencing was by immunoSEQ multiplex PCR. This table holds around 64,000 clones, 87% found once. The sequenced sample consisted of peripheral blood. These TCRs come from a man between 45 and 60 years old with active COVID-19.

The chain has TRBV7-9 and TRBJ2-1, with TRBD1 identical over 8 bases. The J segment lost 12 bases and the V segment lost 5 bases, leaving 9 bases of the junction unmatched. Germline CDR1 SEHNR, CDR2 FQNEAQ (reference sequence). There are 13 residues in the CDR3. CDR3 bases: TGTGCCAGCAGCCTTTGGACAGGGACTGGGCAGTTCTTC. Its translation: CASSLWTGTGQFF.

The chain has TRBV6-2 or TRBV6-3 and TRBJ2-7; D gene ambiguous. Trimming stripped 2 bases from V and 3 bases from J, with 11 bases between. Germline V CDR1 and CDR2: MNHEY, SVGEGT. The CDR3 has 14 residues. The CDR3 spells CASSYRSKDYEQYF. Here the CDR3 DNA reads TGTGCCAGCAGTTACCGCAGTAAAGACTACGAGCAGTACTTC.

DNA for the CDR3: TGTGCCAGCAGCTCTGGACTAGTCCCAGATACGCAGTATTTT. This gives the protein CASSSGLVPDTQYF. V is TRBV7-9 and J is TRBJ2-3; 7 bases agree with TRBD2. Germline V gene sequence: CDR1 SEHNR, CDR2 FQNEAQ (reference sequence). J gave up 4 bases and V 4 bases, and 5 bases lay outside the gene matches. The CDR3 consists of 14 residues.